This TCR beta chain was sequenced during a study of identical twins. Study-wide findings and caveats: Findings came from cross-sectional statistics, without long-term follow-up of donors. Within monozygotic twins, out-of-frame TCR alpha sharing was underestimated by the models. Among out-of-frame alpha sequences shared by twins, low generation probability occurred in excess.

CDR3 size: 19 residues. From the 5' RACE reads, TCRdb called clonotypes with MiXCR, one entry per CDR3 protein. The data show a few hundred thousand distinct CDR3 sequences, around 20% seen once. All donors were healthy Caucasians. About this clonotype itself: Its target is not known.

The chain employs TRBV12-2 and TRBJ2-2. TRBV12-2 is labeled a pseudogene. The sample taken for sequencing was naive T cells sorted from blood. The clonotype comes from a man aged 50-59 years in good health. The DNA for the CDR3 is TGTGCAAGTCGCTTAGCGGGTATTTTTGAAGGGGCGAACACCGGGGAGCTGTTTTTT. Amino acid sequence: CASRLAGIFEGANTGELFF.